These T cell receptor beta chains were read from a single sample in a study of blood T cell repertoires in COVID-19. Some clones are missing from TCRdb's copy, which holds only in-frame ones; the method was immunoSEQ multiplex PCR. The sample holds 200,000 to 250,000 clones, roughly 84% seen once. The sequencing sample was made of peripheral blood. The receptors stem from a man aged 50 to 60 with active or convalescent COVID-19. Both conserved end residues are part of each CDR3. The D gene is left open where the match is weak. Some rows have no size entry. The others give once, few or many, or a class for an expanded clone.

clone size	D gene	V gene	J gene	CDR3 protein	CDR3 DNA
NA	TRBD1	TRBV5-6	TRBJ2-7	CASSFPDRASEQYF	TGTGCCAGCAGCTTCCCGGACAGGGCGAGCGAGCAGTACTTC
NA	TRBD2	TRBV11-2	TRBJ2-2	CASRSLAGRTGELFF	TGTGCCAGCAGGTCACTAGCGGGGCGAACCGGGGAGCTGTTTTTT
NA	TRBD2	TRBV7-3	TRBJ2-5	CASSLGSGRAGGETQYF	TGTGCCAGCAGCTTGGGGAGCGGGAGGGCCGGGGGAGAGACCCAGTACTTC
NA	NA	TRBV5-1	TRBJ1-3	CASSSGHTSGNTIYF	TGCGCCAGCAGCTCGGGACACACCTCTGGAAACACCATATATTTT
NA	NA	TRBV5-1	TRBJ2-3	CASSLTVSSDTQYF	TGCGCCAGCAGCTTGACTGTTTCATCAGATACGCAGTATTTT
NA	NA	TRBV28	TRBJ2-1	CASRLNSWGLYNEQFF	TGTGCCAGCAGATTGAATTCTTGGGGGCTTTACAATGAGCAGTTCTTC
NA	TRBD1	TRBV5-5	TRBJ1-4	CASSFGPTGGVGEKLFF	TGTGCCAGCAGCTTTGGTCCGACAGGGGGCGTAGGTGAAAAACTGTTTTTT
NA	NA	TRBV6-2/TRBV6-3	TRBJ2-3	CASSYPSGVFSHDTQYF	TGTGCCAGCAGTTATCCATCCGGGGTCTTTTCCCACGATACGCAGTATTTT
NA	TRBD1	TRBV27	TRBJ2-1	CASSLRDSSYNEQFF	TGTGCCAGCAGTTTAAGGGACAGCTCCTACAATGAGCAGTTCTTC
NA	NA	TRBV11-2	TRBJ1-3	CASSLNSGNTIYF	TGTGCCAGCAGCTTAAACAGTGGAAACACCATATATTTT
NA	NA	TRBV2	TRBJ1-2	CASTGAISYTF	TGTGCCAGCACAGGGGCCATAAGCTACACCTTC
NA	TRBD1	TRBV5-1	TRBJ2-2	CASRGQGTTGELFF	TGCGCCAGCAGAGGACAGGGTACCACCGGGGAGCTGTTTTTT
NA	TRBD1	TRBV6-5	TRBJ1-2	CASSYLRRQGIGGYTF	TGTGCCAGCAGCTACCTTAGGAGACAGGGTATTGGCGGCTACACCTTC
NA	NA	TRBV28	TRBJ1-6	CASSVSQPLHF	TGTGCCAGCAGTGTCTCACAACCCCTCCACTTT
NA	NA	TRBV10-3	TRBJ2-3	CAITEGGGNADTQYF	TGTGCCATCACCGAAGGTGGAGGGAATGCAGATACGCAGTATTTT
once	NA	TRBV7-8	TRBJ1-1	CASSSLRGTEAFF	TGTGCCAGCAGCTCCCTCAGGGGCACTGAAGCTTTCTTT
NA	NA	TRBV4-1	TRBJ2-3	CASSQKLGTDTQYF	TGCGCCAGCAGCCAAAAGCTTGGCACAGATACGCAGTATTTT
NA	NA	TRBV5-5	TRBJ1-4	CASSLGTAFNEKLFF	TGTGCCAGCAGCTTGGGGACAGCATTTAATGAAAAACTGTTTTTT
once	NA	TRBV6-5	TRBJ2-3	CASRAGLLADTQYF	TGTGCCAGCAGGGCGGGACTCCTAGCAGATACGCAGTATTTT
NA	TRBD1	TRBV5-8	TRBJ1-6	CASSLTGGDSPLHF	TGTGCCAGCAGCTTGACAGGGGGGGATTCACCCCTCCACTTT
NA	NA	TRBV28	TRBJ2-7	CASSSRPGLVEQYF	TGTGCCAGCAGTTCCCGTCCGGGACTTGTGGAGCAGTACTTC
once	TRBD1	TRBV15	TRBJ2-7	CATSRPFGQGARYEQYF	TGTGCCACCAGCAGACCCTTCGGACAGGGGGCTAGATACGAGCAGTACTTC
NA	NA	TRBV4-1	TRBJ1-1	CASSQDGRAFF	TGCGCCAGCAGCCAAGATGGGAGAGCTTTCTTT
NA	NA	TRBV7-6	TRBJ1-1	CASSLGGHTEAFF	TGTGCCAGCAGCTTGGGGGGACACACTGAAGCTTTCTTT
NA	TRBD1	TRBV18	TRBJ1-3	CASSPNRGSGNTIYF	TGTGCCAGCTCACCAAACAGGGGCTCTGGAAACACCATATATTTT
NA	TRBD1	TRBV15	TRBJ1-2	CATSREGAGGYGYTF	TGTGCCACCAGCCGGGAGGGGGCAGGAGGGTATGGCTACACCTTC
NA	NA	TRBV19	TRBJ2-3	CASSAGQSSDTQYF	TGTGCCAGTAGTGCAGGACAGTCATCCGATACGCAGTATTTT
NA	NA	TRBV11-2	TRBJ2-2	CASSFQGYNTGELFF	TGTGCCAGCAGCTTCCAGGGGTATAACACCGGGGAGCTGTTTTTT
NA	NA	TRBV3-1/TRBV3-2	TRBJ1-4	CASSQVRATNEKLFF	TGTGCCAGCAGCCAAGTGAGAGCAACTAATGAAAAACTGTTTTTT
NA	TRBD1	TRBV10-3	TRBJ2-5	CATAGTGGWETQYF	TGTGCCACGGCCGGGACAGGGGGCTGGGAGACCCAGTACTTC
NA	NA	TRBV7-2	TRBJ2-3	CASSFRRDPYDGTQYF	TGTGCCAGCAGCTTTAGACGGGATCCCTATGATGGTACGCAGTATTTT
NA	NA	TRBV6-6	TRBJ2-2	CASNYQLFNTGELFF	TGTGCCAGCAATTATCAACTATTTAACACCGGGGAGCTGTTTTTT
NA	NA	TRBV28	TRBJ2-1	CASSPQSGRTNEQFF	TGTGCCAGCAGTCCCCAATCGGGGAGGACGAATGAGCAGTTCTTC
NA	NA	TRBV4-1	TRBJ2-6	CASSQGDGVYSGANVLTF	TGCGCCAGCAGCCAAGGCGACGGGGTGTATTCTGGGGCCAACGTCCTGACTTTC
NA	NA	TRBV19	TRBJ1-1	CASSISSGVNTEAFF	TGTGCCAGTAGTATTAGTTCGGGGGTGAACACTGAAGCTTTCTTT
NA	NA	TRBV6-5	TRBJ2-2	CASSYRGGNTGELFF	TGTGCCAGCAGTTACAGGGGGGGGAACACCGGGGAGCTGTTTTTT
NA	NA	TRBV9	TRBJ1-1	CASSPFGAGASPEAFF	TGTGCCAGCAGCCCCTTCGGAGCAGGGGCGTCCCCTGAAGCTTTCTTT
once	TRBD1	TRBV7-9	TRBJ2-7	CASSSTANGQGAEQYF	TGTGCCAGCAGCTCGACCGCAAACGGACAGGGGGCCGAGCAGTACTTC
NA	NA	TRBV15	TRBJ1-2	CATSNLFNYGYTF	TGTGCCACCAGCAATCTGTTTAACTATGGCTACACCTTC
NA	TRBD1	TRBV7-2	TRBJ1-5	CASSLESGGQNNQPQHF	TGTGCCAGCAGCTTAGAATCCGGGGGACAGAACAATCAGCCCCAGCATTTT
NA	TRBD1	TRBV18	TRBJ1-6	CASSPPRGTGDISSPLHF	TGTGCCAGCTCACCACCGAGGGGGACAGGGGACATTAGTTCACCCCTCCACTTT
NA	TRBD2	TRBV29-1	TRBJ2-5	CSVEKREGRETQYF	TGCAGCGTCGAGAAGCGGGAGGGCCGTGAGACCCAGTACTTC
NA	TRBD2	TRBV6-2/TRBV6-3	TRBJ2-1	CASSRGLDPPYNEQFF	TGTGCCAGCAGCCGTGGACTAGATCCTCCCTACAATGAGCAGTTCTTC
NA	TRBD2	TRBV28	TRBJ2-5	CASSLVAGWETQYF	TGTGCCAGCAGTTTAGTAGCGGGCTGGGAGACCCAGTACTTC
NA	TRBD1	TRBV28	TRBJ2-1	CASSSTYRGRYNEQFF	TGTGCCAGCAGTTCGACCTACAGGGGTCGGTACAATGAGCAGTTCTTC
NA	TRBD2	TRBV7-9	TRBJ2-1	CASSPSGRSSYNEQFF	TGTGCCAGCAGCCCTAGCGGGAGGAGCTCCTACAATGAGCAGTTCTTC
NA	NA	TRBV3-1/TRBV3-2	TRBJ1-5	CASSPVGGGQPQHF	TGTGCCAGCAGCCCTGTAGGAGGTGGCCAGCCCCAGCATTTT
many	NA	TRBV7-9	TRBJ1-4	CASSLDRGYNEKLFF	TGTGCCAGCAGCTTGGACAGAGGCTATAATGAAAAACTGTTTTTT
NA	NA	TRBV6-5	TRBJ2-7	CATDNYEQYF	TGTGCCACTGACAACTACGAGCAGTACTTC